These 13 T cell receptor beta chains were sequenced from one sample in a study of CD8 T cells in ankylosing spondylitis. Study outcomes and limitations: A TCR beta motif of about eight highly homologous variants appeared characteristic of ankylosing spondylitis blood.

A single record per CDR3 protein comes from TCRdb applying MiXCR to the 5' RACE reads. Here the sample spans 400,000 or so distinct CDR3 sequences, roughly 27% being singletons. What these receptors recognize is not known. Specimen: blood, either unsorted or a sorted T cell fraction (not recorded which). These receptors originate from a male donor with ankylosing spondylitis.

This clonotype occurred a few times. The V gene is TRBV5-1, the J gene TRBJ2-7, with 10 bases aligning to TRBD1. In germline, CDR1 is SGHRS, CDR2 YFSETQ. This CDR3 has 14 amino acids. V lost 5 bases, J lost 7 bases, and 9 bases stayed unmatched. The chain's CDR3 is CASRSGQGNEEQYF. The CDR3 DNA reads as TGCGCCAGCAGATCGGGACAGGGGAACGAGGAGCAGTACTTC.

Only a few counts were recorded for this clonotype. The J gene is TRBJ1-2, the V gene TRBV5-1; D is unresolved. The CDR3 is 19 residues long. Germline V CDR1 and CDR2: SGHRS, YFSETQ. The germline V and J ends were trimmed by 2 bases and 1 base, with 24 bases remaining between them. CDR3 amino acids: CASSFRYGDSRNINYGYTF. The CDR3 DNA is TGCGCCAGCAGCTTTCGGTATGGTGATAGCCGGAACATTAACTATGGCTACACCTTC.

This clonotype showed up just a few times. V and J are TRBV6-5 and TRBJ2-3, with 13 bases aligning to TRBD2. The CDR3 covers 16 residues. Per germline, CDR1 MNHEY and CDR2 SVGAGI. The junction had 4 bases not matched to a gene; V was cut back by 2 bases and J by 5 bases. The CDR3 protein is CASSYGLAGDQDTQYF. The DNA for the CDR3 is TGTGCCAGCAGTTACGGACTAGCGGGAGACCAAGATACGCAGTATTTT.

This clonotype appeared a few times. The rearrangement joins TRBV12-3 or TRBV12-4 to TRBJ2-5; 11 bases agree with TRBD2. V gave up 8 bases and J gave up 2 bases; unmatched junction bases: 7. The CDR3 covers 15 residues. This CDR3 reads CASLGLAGGQETQYF. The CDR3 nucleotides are TGTGCCAGCCTGGGGCTAGCGGGAGGACAAGAGACCCAGTACTTC.

The DNA for the CDR3 is TGCGCCAGCAGCTCCGGACTAGCGGGATCAAACCAAGAGACCCAGTACTTC. It translates to CASSSGLAGSNQETQYF. The chain carries TRBV5-1 and TRBJ2-5, with 12 positions matching TRBD2. The CDR3 is 17 amino acids. Germline assignment: CDR1 SGHRS and CDR2 YFSETQ. With 3 bases clipped from V and 0 bases from J, the junction kept 6 bases outside the gene matches.

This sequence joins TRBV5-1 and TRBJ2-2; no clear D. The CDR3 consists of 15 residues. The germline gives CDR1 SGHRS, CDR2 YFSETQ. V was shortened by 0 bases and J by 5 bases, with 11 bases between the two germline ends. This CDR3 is CASSLELLETGELFF. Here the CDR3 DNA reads TGCGCCAGCAGCTTGGAACTACTGGAGACCGGGGAGCTGTTTTTT. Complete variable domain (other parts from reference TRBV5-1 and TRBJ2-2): KAGVTQTPRYLIKTRGQQVTLSCSPISGHRSVSWYQQTPGQGLQFLFEYFSETQRNKGNFPGRFSGRQFSNSRSEMNVSTLELGDSALYLCASSLELLETGELFFGEGSRLTVL.

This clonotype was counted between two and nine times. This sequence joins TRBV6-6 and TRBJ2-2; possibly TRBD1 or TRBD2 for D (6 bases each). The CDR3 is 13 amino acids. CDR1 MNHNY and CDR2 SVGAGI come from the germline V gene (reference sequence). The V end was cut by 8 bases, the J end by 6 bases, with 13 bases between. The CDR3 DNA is TGTGCCAGCGACCTAAGGGGGGCCGGGGAGCTGTTTTTT. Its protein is CASDLRGAGELFF.

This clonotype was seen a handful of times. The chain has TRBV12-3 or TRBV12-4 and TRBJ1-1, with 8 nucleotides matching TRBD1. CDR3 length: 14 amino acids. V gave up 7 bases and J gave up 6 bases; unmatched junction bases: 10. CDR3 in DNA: TGTGCCAGCACCAAAAAGCAGGGGGCCTCTGAAGCTTTCTTT. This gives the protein CASTKKQGASEAFF.

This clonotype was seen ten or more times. The CDR3 bases are TGTGCCAGCAGCTTATGGGGGACAGGGGACAATGAGCAGTTCTTC. It encodes CASSLWGTGDNEQFF. The chain uses TRBV11-2 and TRBJ2-1; 10 bases are a match to TRBD1. CDR3 size: 15 residues. CDR1 and CDR2 (germline): SGHAT, FQNNGV. The V and J ends lost 2 bases and 5 bases, in that order; junction bases with no gene match: 3. Full variable domain (rest looked up from reference TRBV11-2 and TRBJ2-1): EAGVAQSPRYKIIEKRQSVAFWCNPISGHATLYWYQQILGQGPKLLIQFQNNGVVDDSQLPKDRFSAERLKGVDSTLKIQPAKLEDSAVYLCASSLWGTGDNEQFFGPGTRLTVL.

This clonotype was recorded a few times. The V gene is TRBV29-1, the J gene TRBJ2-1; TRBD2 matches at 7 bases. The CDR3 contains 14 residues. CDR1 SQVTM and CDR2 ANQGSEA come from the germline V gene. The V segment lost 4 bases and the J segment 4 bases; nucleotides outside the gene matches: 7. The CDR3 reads CSVAGLAEYNEQFF. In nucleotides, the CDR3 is TGCAGCGTTGCCGGTCTAGCGGAATACAATGAGCAGTTCTTC.

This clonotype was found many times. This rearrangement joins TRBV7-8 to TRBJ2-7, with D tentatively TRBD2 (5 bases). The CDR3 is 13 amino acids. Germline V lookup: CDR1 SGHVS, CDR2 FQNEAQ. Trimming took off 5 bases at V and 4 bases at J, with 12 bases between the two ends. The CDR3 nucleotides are TGTGCCAGCAGCCTCGGGATACCGTACGAGCAGTACGTC. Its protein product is CASSLGIPYEQYV.

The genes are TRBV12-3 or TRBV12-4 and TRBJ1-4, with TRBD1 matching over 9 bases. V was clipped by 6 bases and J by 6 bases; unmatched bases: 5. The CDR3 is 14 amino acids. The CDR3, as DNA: TGTGCCAGCAGCCGAAGACAGGGGGATGAAAAACTGTTTTTT. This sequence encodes CASSRRQGDEKLFF.

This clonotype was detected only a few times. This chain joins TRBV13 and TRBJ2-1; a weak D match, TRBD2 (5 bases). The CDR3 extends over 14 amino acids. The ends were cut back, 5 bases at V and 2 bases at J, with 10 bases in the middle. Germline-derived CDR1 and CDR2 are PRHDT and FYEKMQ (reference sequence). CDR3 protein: CASSIPGTYNEQFF. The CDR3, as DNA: TGTGCCAGCAGCATCCCCGGGACCTACAATGAGCAGTTCTTC.